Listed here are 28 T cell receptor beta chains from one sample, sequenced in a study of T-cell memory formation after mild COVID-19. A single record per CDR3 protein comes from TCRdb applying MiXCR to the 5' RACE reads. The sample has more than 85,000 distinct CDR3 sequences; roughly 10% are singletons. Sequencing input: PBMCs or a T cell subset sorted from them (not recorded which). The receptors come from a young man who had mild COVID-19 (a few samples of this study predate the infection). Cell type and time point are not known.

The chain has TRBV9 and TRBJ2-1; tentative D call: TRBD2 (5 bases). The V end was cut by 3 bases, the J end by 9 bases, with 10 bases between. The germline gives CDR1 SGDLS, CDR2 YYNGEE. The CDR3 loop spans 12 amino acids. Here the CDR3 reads CASSGAGLEQFF. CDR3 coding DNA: TGTGCCAGCAGCGGCGCGGGCCTTGAGCAGTTCTTC. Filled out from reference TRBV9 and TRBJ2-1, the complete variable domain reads DSGVTQTPKHLITATGQRVTLRCSPRSGDLSVYWYQQSLDQGLQFLIQYYNGEERAKGNILERFSAQQFPDLHSELNLSSLELGDSALYFCASSGAGLEQFFGPGTRLTVL.

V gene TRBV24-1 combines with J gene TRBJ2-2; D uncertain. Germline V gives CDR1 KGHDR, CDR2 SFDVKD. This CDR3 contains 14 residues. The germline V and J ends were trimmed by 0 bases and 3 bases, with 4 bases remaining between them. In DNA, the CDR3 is TGTGCCACCAGTGATTTGTCCTACACCGGGGAGCTGTTTTTT. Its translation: CATSDLSYTGELFF.

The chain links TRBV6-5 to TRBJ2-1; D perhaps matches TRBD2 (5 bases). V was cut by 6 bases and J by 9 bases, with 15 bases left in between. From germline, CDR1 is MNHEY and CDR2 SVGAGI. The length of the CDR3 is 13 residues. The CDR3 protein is CASRPNVRGEQFF. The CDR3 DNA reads TGTGCCAGCAGGCCGAATGTTCGGGGTGAGCAGTTCTTC.

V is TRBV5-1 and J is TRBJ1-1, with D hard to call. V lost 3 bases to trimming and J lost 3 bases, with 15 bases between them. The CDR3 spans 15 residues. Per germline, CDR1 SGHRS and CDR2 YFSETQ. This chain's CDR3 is CASSSSQVADTEAFF. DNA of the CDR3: TGCGCCAGCAGCTCTTCTCAGGTAGCTGACACTGAAGCTTTCTTT.

CDR3 in amino acids: CASSYSRQTGAYEQYF. CDR3 sequence (DNA): TGTGCCAGCAGTTATTCGAGGCAGACAGGCGCCTACGAGCAGTACTTC. The genes are TRBV6-2 or TRBV6-3 and TRBJ2-7, with D possibly being TRBD1 (6 bases). The CDR3 is 16 residues long. Trimming took 3 bases from V and 2 from J, leaving 17 bases between them. Germline V gene sequence: CDR1 MNHEY, CDR2 SVGEGT.

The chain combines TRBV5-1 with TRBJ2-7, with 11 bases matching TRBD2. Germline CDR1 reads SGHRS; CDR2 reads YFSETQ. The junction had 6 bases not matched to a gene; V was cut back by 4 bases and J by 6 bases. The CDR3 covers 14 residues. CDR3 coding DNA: TGCGCCAGCAGCCGCACTAGCGGGGGAGGCGAGCAGTACTTC. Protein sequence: CASSRTSGGGEQYF. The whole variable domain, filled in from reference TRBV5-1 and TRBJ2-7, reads KAGVTQTPRYLIKTRGQQVTLSCSPISGHRSVSWYQQTPGQGLQFLFEYFSETQRNKGNFPGRFSGRQFSNSRSEMNVSTLELGDSALYLCASSRTSGGGEQYFGPGTRLTVT.

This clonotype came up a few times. Written as DNA, the CDR3 is TGTGCCAGCAGTCCAGGGGCCACCTATGGCTACACCTTC. Its protein product is CASSPGATYGYTF. The chain is built from TRBV12-3 or TRBV12-4 and TRBJ1-2, with a weak D call TRBD1 (6 bases). The CDR3 length is 13 residues. Trimming cost V 5 bases and J 4 bases, with 11 bases left between them.

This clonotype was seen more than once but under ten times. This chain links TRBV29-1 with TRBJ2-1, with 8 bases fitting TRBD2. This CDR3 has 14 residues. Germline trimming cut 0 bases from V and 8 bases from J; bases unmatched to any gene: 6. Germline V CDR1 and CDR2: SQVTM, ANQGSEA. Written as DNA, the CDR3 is TGCAGCGTTGAAGATGAGCGGGGGAACGATGAGCAGTTCTTC. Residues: CSVEDERGNDEQFF.

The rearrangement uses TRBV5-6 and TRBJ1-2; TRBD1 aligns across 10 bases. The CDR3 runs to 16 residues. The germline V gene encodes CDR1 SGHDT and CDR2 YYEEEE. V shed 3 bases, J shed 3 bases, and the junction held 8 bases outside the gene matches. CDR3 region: CASSSPGTGDYYGYTF. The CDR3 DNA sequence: TGTGCCAGCAGCTCGCCAGGGACAGGGGATTACTATGGCTACACCTTC.

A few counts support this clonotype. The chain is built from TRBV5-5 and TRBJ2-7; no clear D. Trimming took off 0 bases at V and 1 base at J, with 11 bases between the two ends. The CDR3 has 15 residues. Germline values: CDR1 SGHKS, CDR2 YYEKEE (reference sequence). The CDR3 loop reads CASSLVGVPSYEQYF. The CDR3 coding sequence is TGTGCCAGCAGCTTGGTTGGGGTTCCTTCCTACGAGCAGTACTTC.

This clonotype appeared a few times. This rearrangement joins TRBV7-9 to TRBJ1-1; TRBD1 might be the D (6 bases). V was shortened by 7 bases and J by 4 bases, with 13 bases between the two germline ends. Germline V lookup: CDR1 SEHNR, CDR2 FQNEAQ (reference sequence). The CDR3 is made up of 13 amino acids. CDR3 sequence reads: CASTGGAITEAFF. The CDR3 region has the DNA TGTGCCAGCACCGGGGGCGCGATCACTGAAGCTTTCTTT.

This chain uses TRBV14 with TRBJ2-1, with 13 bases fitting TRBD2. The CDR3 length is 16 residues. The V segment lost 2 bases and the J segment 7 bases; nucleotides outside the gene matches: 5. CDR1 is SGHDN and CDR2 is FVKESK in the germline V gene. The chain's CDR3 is CASSQWGLAGINEQFF. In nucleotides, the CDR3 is TGTGCCAGCAGCCAATGGGGACTAGCGGGAATAAATGAGCAGTTCTTC.

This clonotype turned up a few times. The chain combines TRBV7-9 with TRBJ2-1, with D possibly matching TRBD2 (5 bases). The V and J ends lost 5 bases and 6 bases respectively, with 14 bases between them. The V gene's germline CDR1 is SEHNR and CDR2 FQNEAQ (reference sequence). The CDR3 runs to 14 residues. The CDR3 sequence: CASSPPRGINEQFF. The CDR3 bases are TGTGCCAGCAGCCCCCCCCGGGGTATCAATGAGCAGTTCTTC. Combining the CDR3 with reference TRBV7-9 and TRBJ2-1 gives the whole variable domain DTGVSQNPRHKITKRGQNVTFRCDPISEHNRLYWYRQTLGQGPEFLTYFQNEAQLEKSRLLSDRFSAERPKGSFSTLEIQRTEQGDSAMYLCASSPPRGINEQFFGPGTRLTVL.

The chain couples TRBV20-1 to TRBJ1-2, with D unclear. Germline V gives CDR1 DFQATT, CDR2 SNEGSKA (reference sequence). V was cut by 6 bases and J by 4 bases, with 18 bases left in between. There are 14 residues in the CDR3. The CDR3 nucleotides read TGCAGTGCCATCGGATCTGGTTCATTCTATGGCTACACCTTC. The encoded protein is CSAIGSGSFYGYTF.

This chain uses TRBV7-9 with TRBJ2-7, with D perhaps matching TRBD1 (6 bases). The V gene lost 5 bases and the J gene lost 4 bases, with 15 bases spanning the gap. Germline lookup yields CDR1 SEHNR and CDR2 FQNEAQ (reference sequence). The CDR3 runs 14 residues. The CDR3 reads CASSPGTPPYEQYV. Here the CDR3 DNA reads TGTGCCAGCAGCCCAGGGACACCACCTTACGAGCAGTACGTC.

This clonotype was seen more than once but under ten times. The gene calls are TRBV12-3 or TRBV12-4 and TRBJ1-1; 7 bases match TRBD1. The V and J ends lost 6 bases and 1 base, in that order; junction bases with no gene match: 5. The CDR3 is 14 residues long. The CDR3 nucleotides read TGTGCCAGCAGCCTAAAGGGGGCGAACACTGAAGCTTTCTTT. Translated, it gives CASSLKGANTEAFF.

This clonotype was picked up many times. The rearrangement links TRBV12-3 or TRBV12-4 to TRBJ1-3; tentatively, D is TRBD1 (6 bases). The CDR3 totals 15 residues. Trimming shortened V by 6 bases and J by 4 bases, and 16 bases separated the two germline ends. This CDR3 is CASRPVGGTGNTIYF. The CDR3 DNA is TGTGCCAGCAGGCCAGTAGGAGGGACAGGAAACACCATATATTTT.

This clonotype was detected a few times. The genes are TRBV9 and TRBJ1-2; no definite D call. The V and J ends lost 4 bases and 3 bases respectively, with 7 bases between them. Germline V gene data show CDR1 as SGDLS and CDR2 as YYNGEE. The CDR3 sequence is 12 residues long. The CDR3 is CASSPVHYGYTF. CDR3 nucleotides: TGTGCCAGCAGCCCGGTCCACTATGGCTACACCTTC.

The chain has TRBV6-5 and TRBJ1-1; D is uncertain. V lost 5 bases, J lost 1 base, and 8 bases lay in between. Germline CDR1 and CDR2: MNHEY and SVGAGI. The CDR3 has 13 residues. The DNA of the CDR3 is TGTGCCAGCAGTCCCTCCCAGAACACTGAAGCTTTCTTT. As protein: CASSPSQNTEAFF.

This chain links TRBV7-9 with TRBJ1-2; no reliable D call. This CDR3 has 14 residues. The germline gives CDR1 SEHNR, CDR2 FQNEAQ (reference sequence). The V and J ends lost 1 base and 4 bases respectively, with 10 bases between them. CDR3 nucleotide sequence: TGTGCCAGCAGCTTAGTTGGCACCTTCTATGGCTACACCTTC. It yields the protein CASSLVGTFYGYTF.

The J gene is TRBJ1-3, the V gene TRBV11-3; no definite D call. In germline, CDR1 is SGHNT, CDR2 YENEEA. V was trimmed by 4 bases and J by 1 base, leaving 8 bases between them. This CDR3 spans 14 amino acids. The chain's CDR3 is CASSSPGSGNTIYF. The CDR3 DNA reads TGTGCCAGCAGCTCGCCGGGATCTGGAAACACCATATATTTT.

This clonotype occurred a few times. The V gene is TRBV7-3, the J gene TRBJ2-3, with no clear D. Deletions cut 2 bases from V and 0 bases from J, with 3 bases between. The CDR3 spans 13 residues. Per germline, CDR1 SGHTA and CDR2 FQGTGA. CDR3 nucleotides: TGTGCCAGCAGCTTATATAGCACAGATACGCAGTATTTT. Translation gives CASSLYSTDTQYF.

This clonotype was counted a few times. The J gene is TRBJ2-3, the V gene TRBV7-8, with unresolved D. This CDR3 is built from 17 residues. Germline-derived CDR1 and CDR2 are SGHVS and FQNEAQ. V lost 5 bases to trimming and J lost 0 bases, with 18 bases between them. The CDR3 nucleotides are TGTGCCAGCAGCGGGCCCTTGACGGCGACTAGCACAGATACGCAGTATTTT. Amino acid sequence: CASSGPLTATSTDTQYF.

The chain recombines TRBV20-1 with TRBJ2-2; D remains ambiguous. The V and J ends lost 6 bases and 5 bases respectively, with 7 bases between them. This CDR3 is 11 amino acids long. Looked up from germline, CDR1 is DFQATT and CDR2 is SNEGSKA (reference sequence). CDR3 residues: CSADWTGELFF. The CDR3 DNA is TGCAGTGCCGATTGGACCGGGGAGCTGTTTTTT.

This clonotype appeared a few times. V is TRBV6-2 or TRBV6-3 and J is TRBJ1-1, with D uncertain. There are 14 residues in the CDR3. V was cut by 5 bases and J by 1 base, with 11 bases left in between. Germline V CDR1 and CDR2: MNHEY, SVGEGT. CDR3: CASSPRYSNTEAFF. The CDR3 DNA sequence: TGTGCCAGCAGTCCCCGCTATTCGAACACTGAAGCTTTCTTT.

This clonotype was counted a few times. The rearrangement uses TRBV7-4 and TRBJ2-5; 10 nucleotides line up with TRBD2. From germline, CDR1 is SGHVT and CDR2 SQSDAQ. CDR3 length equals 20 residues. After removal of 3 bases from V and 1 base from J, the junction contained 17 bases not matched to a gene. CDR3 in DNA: TGTGCCAGCAGCTTGTTCGTAGTGGGCCGTAGCGGGGGGTTCCAAGAGACCCAGTACTTC. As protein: CASSLFVVGRSGGFQETQYF.

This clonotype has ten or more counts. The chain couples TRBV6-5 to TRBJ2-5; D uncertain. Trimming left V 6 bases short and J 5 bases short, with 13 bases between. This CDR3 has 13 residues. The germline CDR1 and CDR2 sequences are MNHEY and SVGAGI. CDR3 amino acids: CASSNGLAETQYF. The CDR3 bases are TGTGCCAGCAGCAACGGCCTGGCGGAGACCCAGTACTTC.

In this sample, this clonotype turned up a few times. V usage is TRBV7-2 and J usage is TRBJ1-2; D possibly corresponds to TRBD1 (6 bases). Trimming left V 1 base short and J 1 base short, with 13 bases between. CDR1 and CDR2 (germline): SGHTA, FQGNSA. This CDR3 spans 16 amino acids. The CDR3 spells CASSLVRGAGNYGYTF. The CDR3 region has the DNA TGTGCCAGCAGCTTAGTTCGGGGGGCGGGTAACTATGGCTACACCTTC.